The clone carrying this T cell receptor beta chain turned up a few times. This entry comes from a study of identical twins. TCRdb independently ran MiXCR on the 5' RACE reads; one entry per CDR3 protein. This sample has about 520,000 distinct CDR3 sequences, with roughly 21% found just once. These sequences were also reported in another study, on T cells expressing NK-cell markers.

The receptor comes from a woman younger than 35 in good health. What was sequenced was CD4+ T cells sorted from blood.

CDR3 nucleotide sequence: TGTGCCAGCAGTTGGGACAGCCTTAATGAAAAACTGTTTTTT. This translates into CASSWDSLNEKLFF. The V call is TRBV6-5, the J call TRBJ1-4; TRBD1 matches 7 bases. This CDR3 is 14 amino acids long. Trimming cost V 4 bases and J 4 bases; bases outside gene matches: 3. Germline V gene lookup returns CDR1 MNHEY and CDR2 SVGAGI.